This T cell receptor (beta chain) was found in a study of T cells after yellow fever vaccination. CDR3 size: 15 residues. Trimming removed 4 bases from V and 5 bases from J; junction bases left unmatched: 7. Germline CDR1 is SEHNR and CDR2 is FQNEAQ (reference sequence). There are many counts of this clonotype. Its matching antigen is unknown. Template switching by 5'RACE produced TCR cDNA, adding a universal primer site and UMIs. TCRdb itself ran the 5' RACE reads through MiXCR, one entry per CDR3 protein. This table has about 63,000 distinct CDR3 sequences, 6.5% to 9% appearing once. Study-wide points: Reappearing after the booster were most of the clones from primary vaccination (around 96% CD4, approximately 85% CD8). Abundant contaminating clonotypes from the bulk population could appear in FACS-sorted repertoires.

The input for sequencing was CD8+ T cells sorted from PBMCs, taken 15 days after the yellow fever booster vaccination. This sequence joins TRBV7-9 and TRBJ2-5; 10 bases agree with TRBD1. The sequence was collected from a man aged 25-45 years who received the YFV17D yellow fever vaccine. The CDR3 protein is CASSSGQGLGETQYF. CDR3 DNA sequence: TGTGCCAGCAGCTCGGGACAGGGGTTGGGCGAGACCCAGTACTTC.